These 6 T cell receptor beta chains were all obtained from the same sample, sequenced in a study of beta chain features in type 1 diabetes. cDNA synthesis used the whole RNA isolate, giving expressed TCRB sequences. Generated by immunoSEQ multiplex PCR, the TCRdb table keeps only in-frame clones and is missing some. The sample shows 150,000 to 200,000 clones, about 13% of them seen only once. Sequencing input: central memory CD4+ T cells from blood. The receptor set was obtained from a woman aged 18-30 years in good health.

This clone was counted at least ten times. The V call is TRBV6-5, the J call TRBJ1-3, with 7 bases aligning to TRBD1. Trimming took 6 bases from V and 5 from J; bases not matched to a gene: 10. Germline loops: CDR1 MNHEY, CDR2 SVGAGI. This CDR3 spans 15 amino acids. DNA for the CDR3: TGTGCCAGCAGACCCACCGACAGGGCGCGAAACACCATATATTTT. Its protein is CASRPTDRARNTIYF.

V gene TRBV14 combines with J gene TRBJ1-1; D uncertain. This CDR3 spans 15 amino acids. Germline CDR1 is SGHDN and CDR2 is FVKESK. Trimming shortened V by 1 base and J by 1 base, and 10 bases separated the two germline ends. This CDR3 is CASSQGAGGNTEAFF. The CDR3 bases are TGTGCCAGCAGCCAAGGAGCAGGAGGGAACACTGAAGCTTTCTTT.

The rearrangement uses TRBV4-2 and TRBJ1-1; D is ambiguous. The CDR3 runs to 15 residues. The V gene lost 0 bases and the J gene lost 7 bases, with 15 bases spanning the gap. Germline V gene data show CDR1 as LGHNA and CDR2 as YNFKEQ. DNA for the CDR3: TGTGCCAGCAGCCAAGATCTTTCGGGGAGGGATGAAGCTTTCTTT. This codes for CASSQDLSGRDEAFF.

The chain employs TRBV9 and TRBJ2-5; D possibly corresponds to TRBD2 (5 bases). Germline CDR1 reads SGDLS; CDR2 reads YYNGEE. Trimming removed 0 bases from V and 3 bases from J, with 12 bases in between. CDR3 length: 15 residues. In DNA, the CDR3 is TGTGCCAGCAGCGTAGATCGGGGATCCGAAGAGACCCAGTACTTC. Its protein product is CASSVDRGSEETQYF.

This clone showed up just a few times. This chain connects TRBV5-4 to TRBJ2-5, with 7 bases matching TRBD1. This CDR3 is built from 13 residues. After removal of 8 bases from V and 5 bases from J, the junction contained 9 bases not matched to a gene. Germline CDR1 and CDR2: SGHNT and YYREEE (reference sequence). The CDR3 loop reads CASTEGAGETQYF. The DNA of the CDR3 is TGTGCCAGTACAGAGGGGGCTGGGGAGACCCAGTACTTC.

This clone came up many times. The V call is TRBV27, the J call TRBJ2-7; 11 bases are shared with TRBD2. Germline CDR1 reads MNHEY; CDR2 reads SMNVEV (reference sequence). The V segment lost 3 bases and the J segment 7 bases; nucleotides outside the gene matches: 8. This CDR3 contains 15 residues. The CDR3 DNA sequence: TGTGCCAGCAGTTTGTGGCTAGCGGGAGGAGGGGAGCAGTACTTC. This codes for CASSLWLAGGGEQYF.